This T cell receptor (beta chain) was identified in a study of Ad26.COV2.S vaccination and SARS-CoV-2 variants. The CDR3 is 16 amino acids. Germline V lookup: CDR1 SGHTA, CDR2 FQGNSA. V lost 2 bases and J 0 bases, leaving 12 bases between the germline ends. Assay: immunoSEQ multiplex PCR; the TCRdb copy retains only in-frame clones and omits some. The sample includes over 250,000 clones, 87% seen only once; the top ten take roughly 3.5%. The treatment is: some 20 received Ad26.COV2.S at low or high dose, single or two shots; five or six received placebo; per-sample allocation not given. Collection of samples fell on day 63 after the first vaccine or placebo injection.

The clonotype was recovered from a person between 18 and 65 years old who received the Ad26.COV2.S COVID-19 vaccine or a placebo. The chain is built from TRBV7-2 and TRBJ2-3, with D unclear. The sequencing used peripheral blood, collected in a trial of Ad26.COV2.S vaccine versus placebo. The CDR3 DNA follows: TGTGCCAGCAGCTTATTGAGTCAAAAAAGCACAGATACGCAGTATTTT. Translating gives CASSLLSQKSTDTQYF.